This T cell receptor beta chain was recorded in a study of blood T cell repertoires in COVID-19. At the level of the study: The study drew acute and convalescent COVID-19 samples from the United States, Italy and Spain. The cDNA or gDNA used as material had been derived from T cells, B-cell-depleted T cells, or PBMCs.

In the original analysis: The assay estimated nucleated cells by amplifying reference gene primers. Measured with immunoSEQ multiplex PCR; TCRdb has only the in-frame clones, and not every one. V, J and clone size are taken as reported in that table, and D and trimming were inferred from the DNA itself. The sample lists about 140,000 clones; 79% were seen once. This CDR3 region has 16 residues. This TCR derives from a man aged 60 to 75 with acute or convalescent COVID-19. Source material: peripheral blood. The V and J genes are TRBV21-1 and TRBJ2-3; the DNA was not used to check the table's D call, TRBD2. TRBV21-1 is termed a pseudogene. The CDR3 nucleotides read TGTGCCAGCAACTTCGGAGTCCCTCTTCGCACAGATACGCAGTATTTT. This codes for CASNFGVPLRTDTQYF.